Listed here are 6 T cell receptor beta chains from one sample, sequenced in a study of shared T cell receptors in the human thymus. TCRdb's copy holds only in-frame clones and misses some; the assay was immunoSEQ multiplex PCR. The sample gives under 850,000 clones, 88% of which show up once; about 0.01% is in the top ten. The same specimen was also included in a second study, on human thymus T cells.

Input material: thymocytes. Receptors originate from a boy in the first two years of life with a congenital heart defect.

The V gene is TRBV28, the J gene TRBJ2-7; D gene unclear. Germline V gene lookup returns CDR1 MDHEN and CDR2 SYDVKM. This CDR3 comprises 12 residues. Trimming removed 8 bases from V and 3 bases from J, with 11 bases in between. The DNA for the CDR3 is TGTGCCAGCCTCGAGAGTAGCTACGAGCAGTACTTC. Its protein is CASLESSYEQYF.

This clone occurred once. The V call is TRBV4-2, the J call TRBJ1-1; D perhaps matches TRBD1 (5 bases). CDR3 length equals 14 residues. V was pared by 4 bases and J by 1 base, with 10 bases between. The germline V gene has CDR1 LGHNA and CDR2 YNFKEQ. CDR3 amino acids: CASSPDSQNTEAFF. DNA for the CDR3: TGTGCCAGCAGCCCCGACAGTCAGAACACTGAAGCTTTCTTT.

V gene TRBV27 combines with J gene TRBJ1-1; D unclear. The V gene lost 3 bases and the J gene lost 1 base, with 9 bases spanning the gap. Germline-derived CDR1 and CDR2 are MNHEY and SMNVEV (reference sequence). CDR3 length: 14 amino acids. For the CDR3, the DNA is TGTGCCAGCAGTTTGACCCGGGGGAACACTGAAGCTTTCTTT. This translates into CASSLTRGNTEAFF.

V is TRBV7-6 and J is TRBJ2-2; perhaps TRBD2 as D (5 bases). With 3 bases removed from V and 5 bases from J, the gap between germline ends came to 7 bases. Looked up from germline, CDR1 is SGHVS and CDR2 is FNYEAQ. The CDR3 totals 13 residues. The CDR3 region is CASSFTRTGELFF. CDR3 bases: TGTGCCAGCAGCTTTACTAGAACCGGGGAGCTGTTTTTT.

This chain joins TRBV27 and TRBJ2-7; D is perhaps TRBD2 (6 bases). The CDR3 totals 17 residues. The germline CDR1 and CDR2 sequences are MNHEY and SMNVEV (reference sequence). The V and J ends lost 5 bases and 4 bases respectively, with 24 bases between them. The CDR3 bases are TGTGCCAGCAGTCCACTGGGGGATAGCGGCCCTGAATACGAGCAGTACTTC. It yields the protein CASSPLGDSGPEYEQYF.

The V call is TRBV14, the J call TRBJ1-1; D call uncertain. V dropped 0 bases and J dropped 1 base, with 12 bases sitting between them. Germline V gene lookup returns CDR1 SGHDN and CDR2 FVKESK. This CDR3 has 16 residues. The CDR3 bases are TGTGCCAGCAGCCAAGACGAGGGCAGGCAGAACACTGAAGCTTTCTTT. Its translation: CASSQDEGRQNTEAFF.